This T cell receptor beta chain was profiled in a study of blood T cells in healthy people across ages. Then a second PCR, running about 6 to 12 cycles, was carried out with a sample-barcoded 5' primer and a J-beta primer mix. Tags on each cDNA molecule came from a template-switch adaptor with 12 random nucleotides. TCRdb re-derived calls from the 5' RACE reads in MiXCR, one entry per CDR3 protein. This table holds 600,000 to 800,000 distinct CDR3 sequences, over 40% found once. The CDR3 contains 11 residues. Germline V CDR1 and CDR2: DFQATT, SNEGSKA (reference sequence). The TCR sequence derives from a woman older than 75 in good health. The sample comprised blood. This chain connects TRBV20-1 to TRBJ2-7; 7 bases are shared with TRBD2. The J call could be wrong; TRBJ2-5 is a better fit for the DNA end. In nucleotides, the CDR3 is TGCAGTGCAACTAGCGAAGAGACCCAGTACTTC. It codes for CSATSEETQYF.